This entry features one T cell receptor beta chain sequence. Its antigen is unknown. With a J-beta primer mix and a sample-barcoded 5' primer, a second PCR ran about 7 to 12 cycles. Per-sample output comprised a minimum of 2.5 million paired-end reads containing CDR3. TCRdb re-derived calls from the 5' RACE reads in MiXCR, one entry per CDR3 protein. Among about 830,000 distinct CDR3 sequences listed, about 59% were seen once. Extracted total RNA amounted to at least 5 micrograms for each sample. The data belong to a study of blood T cells in healthy people across ages. Study outcomes and limitations: The recorded TCR beta diversity per million T cells decreased in a roughly linear manner with age.

The CDR3 sequence is 15 residues long. CDR1 and CDR2 from the germline V gene are MGHRA and YSYEKL. Sequenced material: blood. The rearrangement uses TRBV4-1 and TRBJ2-4; 8 nucleotides match TRBD1. With the DNA end fitting TRBJ2-7 better, the J assignment may be wrong. The sequence derives from a man aged 30 to 45 in good health. CDR3 in amino acids: CASSQPDRDTYEQYF. Here the CDR3 DNA reads TGCGCCAGCAGCCAACCGGACAGGGACACCTACGAGCAGTACTTC.